One sample yielded the 16 T cell receptor beta chains listed below, sequenced in a study of molecular identifiers for immune sequencing clone quantification. TCRdb fed the PCR reads into MiXCR, producing one record per CDR3 protein. Here the sample spans about 65,000 distinct CDR3 sequences, 15% to 20% being singletons. Source material: naive CD8+ T cells from blood, with Jurkat cell RNA spiked in. As for subset: FACS-sorted CD8+CD4-CCR7+CD45RA+ naive T cells. These receptor sequences come from a human donor in good health. Some libraries in this study had Jurkat cell RNA spiked in.

Many counts were recorded for this clonotype. The rearrangement uses TRBV4-1 and TRBJ2-7; tentatively, D is TRBD1 (5 bases). V was pared by 0 bases and J by 4 bases, with 22 bases between. The CDR3 consists of 18 residues. CDR1 and CDR2 from the germline V gene are MGHRA and YSYEKL. The CDR3, as DNA: TGCGCCAGCAGCCAAGAACTTAATGTGTGGCAGGGATTATACGAGCAGTACTTC. Protein product: CASSQELNVWQGLYEQYF.

In regard to this clonotype: At one end the junction does not follow the germline gene, possibly because of a read error. The rearrangement uses TRBV7-9 and TRBJ2-2; possibly TRBD2 for D (6 bases). Germline CDR1 and CDR2: SEHNR and FQNEAQ (reference sequence). CDR3 length: 17 residues. The CDR3 sequence is CASSSPTGKPNTGGLFF. CDR3 sequence (DNA): TGTGCCAGCAGCTCCCCGACGGGGAAACCGAACACCGGGGGGCTGTTTTTT. Complete variable domain (other parts from reference TRBV7-9 and TRBJ2-2): DTGVSQNPRHKITKRGQNVTFRCDPISEHNRLYWYRQTLGQGPEFLTYFQNEAQLEKSRLLSDRFSAERPKGSFSTLEIQRTEQGDSAMYLCASSSPTGKPNTGGLFFGEGSRLTVL.

V gene TRBV7-9 combines with J gene TRBJ2-7, with D perhaps matching TRBD1 or TRBD2 (5 bases each). The CDR3 spans 14 residues. Trimming removed 1 base from V and 4 bases from J, with 11 bases in between. The germline CDR1 and CDR2 sequences are SEHNR and FQNEAQ (reference sequence). This CDR3 reads CASSLGGPEYEQYF. The DNA for the CDR3 is TGTGCCAGCAGCTTAGGGGGACCTGAATACGAGCAGTACTTC.

With respect to this clonotype: It may be a read error: a sequence one base away is much more abundant. The rearrangement uses TRBV29-1 and TRBJ2-1; the match to TRBD2 covers 8 bases. CDR1 SQVTM and CDR2 ANQGSEA come from the germline V gene. V was pared by 1 base and J by 8 bases, with 10 bases of the junction left unmatched. CDR3 length: 15 residues. This CDR3 is CSVEGTSRGWDEQFF. CDR3 sequence (DNA): TGCAGCGTTGAAGGGACTAGCCGGGGGTGGGATGAGCAGTTCTTC.

This clonotype was detected ten times or more. The CDR3 spells CASRSTGELETEAFF. CDR3 nucleotides: TGTGCCAGCAGGAGTACAGGGGAGCTCGAGACTGAAGCTTTCTTT. This chain uses TRBV28 with TRBJ1-1; 7 bases agree with TRBD1. Germline CDR1 is MDHEN and CDR2 is SYDVKM. The V segment lost 6 bases and the J segment 5 bases; nucleotides outside the gene matches: 12. The CDR3 extends over 15 amino acids.

To note about this clonotype: A much more abundant neighbour one base away suggests this may be a read error. The genes are TRBV7-3 and TRBJ2-2, with 7 nucleotides matching TRBD2. The CDR3 runs 14 residues. After removal of 3 bases from V and 6 bases from J, the junction contained 4 bases not matched to a gene. Germline loops: CDR1 SGHTA, CDR2 FQGTGA. CDR3 region: CASSFSGTSGELFF. CDR3 coding DNA: TGTGCCAGCAGCTTCAGCGGGACTTCCGGGGAGCTGTTTTTT.

About this clonotype: One base away lies a much larger clone, so this may be a sequencing read error. The chain joins TRBV11-3 to TRBJ2-7; no reliable D call. Germline V gene sequence: CDR1 SGHNT, CDR2 YENEEA. V was clipped by 5 bases and J by 3 bases, with 14 bases between them. The CDR3 extends over 14 amino acids. CDR3 protein: CASSLWGNLYEQYF. Here the CDR3 DNA reads TGTGCCAGCAGCCTCTGGGGAAACCTCTACGAGCAGTACTTC.

In regard to this clonotype: Being one base from a much bigger clone, this may be a read error. In this CDR3 the conserved last residue, phenylalanine or tryptophan, is missing, so a read error is likely. The chain is built from TRBV28 and TRBJ1-6, with D possibly matching TRBD1 (5 bases). The V and J ends lost 3 bases and 8 bases respectively, with 14 bases between them. Per the germline V gene, CDR1 is MDHEN and CDR2 is SYDVKM. The CDR3 extends over 15 amino acids. For the CDR3, the DNA is TGTGCCAGCAGTTTTCCCGCGACAGCATATTCACCCCTCCACCTT. Its translation: CASSFPATAYSPLHL.

Notes on this clonotype: A much larger clone differs from this one at a single base, so this may be a read error. V and J are TRBV13 and TRBJ2-2; TRBD2 aligns across 7 bases. This CDR3 is 18 amino acids long. Per the germline V gene, CDR1 is PRHDT and CDR2 is FYEKMQ (reference sequence). The CDR3 bases are TGTGCCAGCAGCCCCCCAACTGGGTGGGAGGGGATTGCCGGGGGGCTGTTTTTT. It is translated as CASSPPTGWEGIAGGLFF.

There are many counts of this clonotype. The chain links TRBV27 to TRBJ1-1, with D possibly being TRBD1 (5 bases). This CDR3 spans 17 amino acids. V lost 8 bases and J lost 6, with 28 bases in between. The germline gives CDR1 MNHEY, CDR2 SMNVEV (reference sequence). The CDR3: CASHPILASFGGSEAFF. The CDR3 nucleotides read TGTGCCAGCCATCCTATTTTGGCCTCCTTCGGGGGGTCTGAAGCTTTCTTT.

In its sample, this clonotype was seen many times. V is TRBV29-1 and J is TRBJ2-1; 7 bases line up with TRBD2. The length of the CDR3 is 17 residues. Germline values: CDR1 SQVTM, CDR2 ANQGSEA. V was clipped by 5 bases and J by 4 bases; unmatched bases: 17. As DNA, the CDR3 is TGCAGCGTTTACAGAGCGGGAAGTGCAAGACCATACAATGAGCAGTTCTTC. Translation gives CSVYRAGSARPYNEQFF.

In its sample, this clonotype was seen many times. The chain couples TRBV7-8 to TRBJ2-3, with TRBD2 identical over 7 bases. V was clipped by 1 base and J by 0 bases; unmatched bases: 1. The germline V gene has CDR1 SGHVS and CDR2 FQNEAQ. The CDR3 has 15 amino acids. The CDR3 loop is CASSLVSGSTDTQYF. The CDR3 region has the DNA TGTGCCAGCAGCTTAGTTAGCGGGAGCACAGATACGCAGTATTTT.

A few counts support this clonotype. The chain recombines TRBV14 with TRBJ2-1, with a tentative D call TRBD2 (5 bases). This CDR3 spans 16 amino acids. The germline V and J ends were trimmed by 4 bases and 5 bases, with 18 bases remaining between them. Germline V lookup: CDR1 SGHDN, CDR2 FVKESK. The CDR3: CASSRERGLLNNEQFF. The DNA for the CDR3 is TGTGCCAGCAGCCGAGAAAGAGGGCTTCTCAACAATGAGCAGTTCTTC.

This clonotype was observed many times. The CDR3 here is CASSSGTGVQETQYF. The CDR3 nucleotides read TGTGCCAGCAGCTCCGGGACAGGGGTACAAGAGACCCAGTACTTC. The chain recombines TRBV28 with TRBJ2-5; 10 bases are shared with TRBD1. There are 15 residues in the CDR3. Germline CDR1 and CDR2: MDHEN and SYDVKM. V shed 6 bases and J 2 bases; nucleotides not matched to a gene: 6.

The chain combines TRBV28 with TRBJ2-1; no clear D gene. The CDR3 extends over 12 amino acids. The germline V gene encodes CDR1 MDHEN and CDR2 SYDVKM. V dropped 5 bases and J dropped 4 bases, with 6 bases sitting between them. The CDR3 reads CASSPVYNEQFF. The CDR3 DNA reads as TGTGCCAGCAGTCCCGTTTACAATGAGCAGTTCTTC.

This clonotype was observed at least ten times. The chain links TRBV13 to TRBJ2-3; 8 nucleotides match TRBD1. Trimming cost V 4 bases and J 2 bases; bases outside gene matches: 5. CDR1 is PRHDT and CDR2 is FYEKMQ in the germline V gene (reference sequence). The CDR3 extends over 15 amino acids. This CDR3 reads CASSSGTGITDTQYF. The CDR3 DNA is TGTGCCAGCAGCTCCGGGACAGGAATCACAGATACGCAGTATTTT. The full variable domain, its missing parts supplied by reference TRBV13 and TRBJ2-3, is AAGVIQSPRHLIKEKRETATLKCYPIPRHDTVYWYQQGPGQDPQFLISFYEKMQSDKGSIPDRFSAQQFSDYHSELNMSSLELGDSALYFCASSSGTGITDTQYFGPGTRLTVL.